The T cell receptor beta chain under discussion was sequenced for a study of cytomegalovirus exposure and HLA in healthy donors. Findings and caveats of the study: Reported findings show TCR beta sequences accurately forecast HLA-A and HLA-B alleles in most subjects.

Regarding this clone: The antigen is not known.

Primers for the PCR totalled 60 Vbeta and 13 Jbeta. Sequenced by immunoSEQ multiplex PCR; TCRdb stores in-frame clones only, minus some. The data contain 120,000 or so clones, about 75% of them seen just once; the ten biggest clones take up just under 3%. The sequencing sample was made of PBMCs. The TCR was taken from a woman between 35 and 50 years old in good health and CMV-seropositive.

The DNA for the CDR3 is TGTGCCAGCAGCGCGGGGGGGGCTCAGCCCCAGCATTTT. This encodes CASSAGGAQPQHF. This chain uses TRBV6-4 with TRBJ1-5, with a possible D match to TRBD1 (6 bases). This CDR3 has 13 amino acids. V lost 6 bases and J 6 bases, leaving 12 bases between the germline ends. Germline loops: CDR1 MRHNA, CDR2 SNTAGT.